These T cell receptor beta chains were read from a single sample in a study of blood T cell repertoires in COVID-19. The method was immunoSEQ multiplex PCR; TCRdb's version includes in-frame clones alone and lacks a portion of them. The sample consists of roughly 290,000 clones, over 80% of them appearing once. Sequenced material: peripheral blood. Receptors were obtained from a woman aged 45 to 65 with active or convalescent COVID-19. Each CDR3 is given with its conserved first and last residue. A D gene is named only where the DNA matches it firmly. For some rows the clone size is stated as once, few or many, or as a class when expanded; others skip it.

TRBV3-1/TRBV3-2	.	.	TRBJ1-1	CASSQDRSSGSAKMNTEAFF	TGTGCCAGCAGCCAAGATAGGTCGTCGGGGTCAGCGAAAATGAACACTGAAGCTTTCTTT
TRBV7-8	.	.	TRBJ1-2	CASSLERQGNYGYTF	TGTGCCAGCAGTTTGGAACGGCAGGGAAACTATGGCTACACCTTC
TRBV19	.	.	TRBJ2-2	CASSEAANTGELFF	TGTGCCAGTAGTGAGGCAGCGAACACCGGGGAGCTGTTTTTT
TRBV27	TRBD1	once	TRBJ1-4	CASSQADRGRNEKLFF	TGTGCCAGCAGCCAAGCTGACAGGGGACGAAATGAAAAACTGTTTTTT
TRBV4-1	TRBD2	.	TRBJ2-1	CASSQEVAGAPRNEQFF	TGCGCCAGCAGCCAAGAGGTAGCGGGAGCGCCAAGAAATGAGCAGTTCTTC
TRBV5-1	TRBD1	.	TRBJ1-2	CASSIRTGEYGYTF	TGCGCCAGCAGCATCCGGACAGGGGAATATGGCTACACCTTC
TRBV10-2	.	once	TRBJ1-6	CASSEGLGREGSPLHF	TGCGCCAGCAGTGAGGGACTGGGGCGGGAGGGTTCACCCCTCCACTTT
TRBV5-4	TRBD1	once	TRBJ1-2	CASSYYRGPYGYTF	TGTGCCAGCAGCTATTACAGGGGTCCCTATGGCTACACCTTC
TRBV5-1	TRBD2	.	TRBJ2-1	CASSRPSGSNEQFF	TGCGCCAGCAGCCGCCCTAGCGGGAGTAATGAGCAGTTCTTC
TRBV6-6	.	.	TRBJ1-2	CASSPTRSWGYTF	TGTGCCAGCAGCCCAACCCGGTCGTGGGGCTACACCTTC
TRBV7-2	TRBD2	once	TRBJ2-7	CASSWELRTSGRAIEQYF	TGTGCCAGCAGCTGGGAACTGAGGACTAGCGGGAGGGCTATCGAGCAGTACTTC
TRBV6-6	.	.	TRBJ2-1	CASTKGSNEQFF	TGTGCCAGCACCAAGGGGTCGAATGAGCAGTTCTTC
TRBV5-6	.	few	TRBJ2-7	CASSGLGAGYEQYF	TGTGCCAGCAGCGGCCTAGGGGCGGGATACGAGCAGTACTTC
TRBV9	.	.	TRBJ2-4	CASSVEGRSQNIQYF	TGTGCCAGCAGCGTAGAGGGGCGGAGCCAAAACATTCAGTACTTC
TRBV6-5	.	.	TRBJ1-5	CASTLDGNSNQPQHF	TGTGCCAGCACCCTGGACGGGAATAGCAATCAGCCCCAGCATTTT
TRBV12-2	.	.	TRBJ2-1	CASRLRKAGTGTYNEQFF	TGTGCAAGTCGCTTAAGGAAGGCCGGGACAGGAACCTACAATGAGCAGTTCTTC
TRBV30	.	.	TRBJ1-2	CAWSVREGYTF	TGTGCCTGGAGTGTACGAGAGGGCTACACCTTC
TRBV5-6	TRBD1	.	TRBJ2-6	CASSLGQGLSGANVLTF	TGTGCCAGCAGCTTGGGACAGGGATTATCTGGGGCCAACGTCCTGACTTTC
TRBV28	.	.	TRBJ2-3	CASSLHRAGADTQYF	TGTGCCAGCAGTTTACACAGGGCGGGCGCAGATACGCAGTATTTT
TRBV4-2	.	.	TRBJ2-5	CASSQAGLQETQYF	TGTGCCAGCAGCCAAGCGGGGTTGCAAGAGACCCAGTACTTC
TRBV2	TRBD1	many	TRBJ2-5	CASTADRGSVETQYF	TGTGCCAGCACCGCGGACAGGGGATCGGTAGAGACCCAGTACTTC
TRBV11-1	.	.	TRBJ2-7	CASSLGLIYEQYF	TGTGCCAGCAGCTTAGGACTCATATACGAGCAGTACTTC